These 19 T cell receptor beta chains originate from one sample sequenced in a study of blood T cell repertoires in COVID-19. Clones were sequenced by immunoSEQ multiplex PCR, and TCRdb holds only the in-frame ones, with some missing. The sample lists about 190,000 clones; about 81% were seen once. Sequencing was performed on PBMCs or T cells enriched from blood (not recorded which). These receptors all stem from a woman in her twenties or thirties who had recovered from COVID-19.

This chain joins TRBV20-1 and TRBJ1-4; 8 positions agree with TRBD1. The CDR3 is 14 amino acids. V shed 3 bases, J shed 8 bases, and the junction held 8 bases outside the gene matches. Germline values: CDR1 DFQATT, CDR2 SNEGSKA (reference sequence). DNA for the CDR3: TGCAGTGCTAGTGAGACAGGGGTAGGGGAAAAACTGTTTTTT. Amino acid sequence: CSASETGVGEKLFF.

Only a few counts were recorded for this clone. The gene calls are TRBV27 and TRBJ1-1; 10 bases fit TRBD1. CDR3 length: 14 amino acids. With V trimmed by 5 bases and J by 4 bases, 4 bases remained unmatched. The germline CDR1 and CDR2 sequences are MNHEY and SMNVEV (reference sequence). The CDR3: CASSPDRGSTEAFF. As DNA, the CDR3 is TGTGCCAGCAGTCCGGACAGGGGGAGCACTGAAGCTTTCTTT.

The chain recombines TRBV9 with TRBJ1-4, with 11 bases that match TRBD1. The CDR3 loop spans 18 amino acids. After removal of 3 bases from V and 7 bases from J, the junction contained 14 bases not matched to a gene. Germline lookup yields CDR1 SGDLS and CDR2 YYNGEE. CDR3 amino acids: CASSARSPGQGDGEKLFF. CDR3 coding DNA: TGTGCCAGCAGCGCCAGGTCCCCGGGACAGGGGGATGGTGAAAAACTGTTTTTT. Variable domain in full (rest from reference TRBV9 and TRBJ1-4): DSGVTQTPKHLITATGQRVTLRCSPRSGDLSVYWYQQSLDQGLQFLIQYYNGEERAKGNILERFSAQQFPDLHSELNLSSLELGDSALYFCASSARSPGQGDGEKLFFGSGTQLSVL.

The chain combines TRBV12-3 or TRBV12-4 with TRBJ2-7; 7 positions match TRBD2. Trimming cost V 5 bases and J 9 bases; bases outside gene matches: 4. The CDR3 totals 11 residues. The CDR3 loop reads CASSLGRGQYF. DNA of the CDR3: TGTGCCAGCAGTCTAGGGAGGGGGCAGTACTTC.

The chain couples TRBV9 to TRBJ2-5; weak D call: TRBD2 (5 bases). In germline, CDR1 is SGDLS, CDR2 YYNGEE. There are 12 residues in the CDR3. V was shortened by 3 bases and J by 5 bases, with 8 bases between the two germline ends. CDR3 sequence reads: CASSARGETQYF. In nucleotides, the CDR3 is TGTGCCAGCAGCGCGAGAGGGGAGACCCAGTACTTC.

The J gene is TRBJ1-4, the V gene TRBV3-1 (or the pseudogene TRBV3-2); D is undetermined. The germline V and J ends were trimmed by 4 bases and 8 bases, with 11 bases remaining between them. This CDR3 has 13 residues. The germline gives CDR1 LGHDT, CDR2 YNNKEL (reference sequence). CDR3 bases: TGTGCCAGCAGCCGGGGAGAGGGCGAAAAACTGTTTTTT. Translated, it gives CASSRGEGEKLFF.

This chain connects TRBV4-2 to TRBJ2-5, with TRBD2 matching over 8 bases. The junction had 4 bases not matched to a gene; V was cut back by 5 bases and J by 2 bases. Germline assignment: CDR1 LGHNA and CDR2 YNFKEQ. The CDR3 extends over 14 amino acids. The CDR3: CASSSSGGQETQYF. CDR3 sequence (DNA): TGTGCCAGCAGCTCGAGCGGGGGACAAGAGACCCAGTACTTC.

The gene calls are TRBV5-1 and TRBJ1-1; possible D gene TRBD1, 6 bases. The CDR3 totals 15 residues. Germline V lookup: CDR1 SGHRS, CDR2 YFSETQ. With 0 bases removed from V and 0 bases from J, the gap between germline ends came to 9 bases. CDR3 nucleotides: TGCGCCAGCAGCTTGGGACAGGTTTTGAACACTGAAGCTTTCTTT. Amino acid sequence: CASSLGQVLNTEAFF.

V gene TRBV7-2 combines with J gene TRBJ2-5; 7 positions match TRBD2. The germline V gene has CDR1 SGHTA and CDR2 FQGNSA. This CDR3 has 15 amino acids. V lost 6 bases and J lost 5; bases outside the gene matches: 12. CDR3 nucleotide sequence: TGTGCCAGCAGAACTAAGAGACTAGCAGCCGAGACCCAGTACTTC. Translating gives CASRTKRLAAETQYF.

This chain joins TRBV6-5 and TRBJ1-2; a possible D gene is TRBD1 (5 bases). The CDR3 loop spans 16 amino acids. Trimming pared 0 bases from V and 2 bases from J, leaving 13 bases between. The V gene's germline CDR1 is MNHEY and CDR2 SVGAGI. The CDR3 region has the DNA TGTGCCAGCAGTTACTCGAGAGGCGGGGGGAACTATGGCTACACCTTC. Its translation is CASSYSRGGGNYGYTF.

V gene TRBV11-2 combines with J gene TRBJ2-7; 8 nucleotides match TRBD1. Germline V lookup: CDR1 SGHAT, CDR2 FQNNGV. The junction had 12 bases not matched to a gene; V was cut back by 6 bases and J by 2 bases. The length of the CDR3 is 16 residues. The DNA of the CDR3 is TGTGCCAGCAGTTTTTCACGCAGGGGGCCCGCCTACGAGCAGTACGTC. Amino acids: CASSFSRRGPAYEQYV.

In its sample, this clone was seen once. The chain employs TRBV11-2 and TRBJ2-2; 8 bases line up with TRBD2. Germline CDR1 SGHAT, CDR2 FQNNGV. The V segment lost 6 bases and the J segment 6 bases; nucleotides outside the gene matches: 9. The CDR3 covers 15 residues. As DNA, the CDR3 is TGTGCCAGCAGTTCCCCTCGACTAGCGCCCGGGGAGCTGTTTTTT. Amino acid sequence: CASSSPRLAPGELFF.

This sequence joins TRBV7-6 and TRBJ1-1; TRBD1 might be the D (6 bases). With 1 base removed from V and 1 base from J, the gap between germline ends came to 10 bases. The V gene's germline CDR1 is SGHVS and CDR2 FNYEAQ. This CDR3 contains 15 residues. The CDR3 nucleotides read TGTGCCAGCAGCTTAGGGGCGGGGGCGAACACTGAAGCTTTCTTT. This translates into CASSLGAGANTEAFF.

The gene calls are TRBV3-1 (or the pseudogene TRBV3-2) and TRBJ2-1; the D gene is possibly TRBD1 (5 bases). V was shortened by 8 bases and J by 1 base, with 12 bases between the two germline ends. In germline, CDR1 is LGHDT, CDR2 YNNKEL (reference sequence). This CDR3 has 14 amino acids. The CDR3 spells CASARAPSYNEQFF. The CDR3 nucleotides read TGTGCCAGCGCCAGGGCTCCGTCCTACAATGAGCAGTTCTTC.

This clone was detected only once. This chain uses TRBV7-8 with TRBJ2-7; 7 nucleotides line up with TRBD1. The CDR3 consists of 13 residues. Germline assignment: CDR1 SGHVS and CDR2 FQNEAQ. The V gene end was trimmed by 3 bases and the J gene end by 2 bases; junction bases not matched to a gene: 1. The CDR3: CASSFGTAYEQYF. DNA of the CDR3: TGTGCCAGCAGCTTCGGGACAGCCTACGAGCAGTACTTC.

This clone has ten or more counts. The chain is built from TRBV19 and TRBJ2-7; 14 bases match TRBD2. Germline CDR1 LNHDA, CDR2 SQIVND (reference sequence). Trimming at V came to 4 bases and at J to 5 bases, leaving 4 bases not matched to a gene. The CDR3 is 15 amino acids. CDR3: CASSTGTSGSDEQYF. DNA for the CDR3: TGTGCCAGTAGTACGGGGACTAGCGGGAGCGACGAGCAGTACTTC.

The chain links TRBV7-8 to TRBJ1-2, with TRBD1 as a possible D gene (6 bases). In germline, CDR1 is SGHVS, CDR2 FQNEAQ. This CDR3 region has 13 residues. Trimming left V 7 bases short and J 4 bases short, with 13 bases between. The CDR3, as DNA: TGTGCCAGCACCCTTGACAGGTTCTATGGCTACACCTTC. It specifies CASTLDRFYGYTF.

The chain recombines TRBV5-1 with TRBJ2-4, with 10 bases aligning to TRBD1. J gave up 8 bases and V 4 bases, and 9 bases lay outside the gene matches. The CDR3 sequence is 15 residues long. The germline V gene has CDR1 SGHRS and CDR2 YFSETQ. The CDR3: CASSGSRDRGDIQYF. The CDR3 nucleotides read TGCGCCAGCAGCGGAAGCCGGGACAGGGGTGACATTCAGTACTTC.

As to this clone: One end of the junction is discordant with germline, which a read error may explain. V is TRBV19 and J is TRBJ2-5; D may be TRBD1 (5 bases). The V gene's germline CDR1 is LNHDA and CDR2 SQIVND (reference sequence). The CDR3 contains 14 residues. CDR3: CASSINQGGETQYF. Here the CDR3 DNA reads TGTGCCAGCAGTATCAACCAGGGCGGCGAGACCCAGTACTTC.